This T cell receptor beta chain was captured in a study of T-cell reconstitution after alpha-beta-depleted transplantation in children. It was with unique molecular identifiers that the TCRbeta library was prepared. TCRdb ran MiXCR on the PCR reads and lists one entry per CDR3 protein. The profile shows 300,000 to 350,000 distinct CDR3 sequences, 23% of them singletons. General observations from the study: Several hundred expanded graft clones reportedly supplied alpha-beta T cells about two months after transplant.

This clonotype has only a few counts. The antigen is not known. The CDR3 has 15 amino acids. Germline V CDR1 and CDR2: SGHTA, FQGTGA. V trimming: 0 bases; J trimming: 2 bases; junction bases outside the gene matches: 1. This rearrangement joins TRBV7-3 to TRBJ2-7, with 10 bases fitting TRBD2. This receptor was obtained from a male patient younger than 18 who had a stem cell transplant for acute lymphoblastic leukemia, so the T cells may come from the graft donor. The sequencing used PBMCs, mostly from graft donor cells, collected 180 days after TCRalphabeta/CD19-depleted stem cell transplant. The CDR3 loop is CASSLTAGGPYEQYF. In DNA, the CDR3 is TGTGCCAGCAGCTTAACAGCGGGAGGGCCCTACGAGCAGTACTTC.